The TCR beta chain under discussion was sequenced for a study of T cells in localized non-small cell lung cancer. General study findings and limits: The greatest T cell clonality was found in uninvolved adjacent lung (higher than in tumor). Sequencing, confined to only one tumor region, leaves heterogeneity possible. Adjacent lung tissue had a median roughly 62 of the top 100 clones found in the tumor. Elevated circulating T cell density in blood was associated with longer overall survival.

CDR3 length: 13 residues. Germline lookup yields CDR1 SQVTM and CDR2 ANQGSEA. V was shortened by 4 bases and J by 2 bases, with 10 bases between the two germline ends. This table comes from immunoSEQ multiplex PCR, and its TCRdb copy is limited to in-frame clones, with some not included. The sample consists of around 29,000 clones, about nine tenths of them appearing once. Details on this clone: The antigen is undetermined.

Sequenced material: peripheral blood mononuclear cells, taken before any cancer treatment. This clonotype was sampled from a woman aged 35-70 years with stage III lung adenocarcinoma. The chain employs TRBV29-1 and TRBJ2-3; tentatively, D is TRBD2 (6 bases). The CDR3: CSVGDWYTDTQYF. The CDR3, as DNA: TGCAGCGTTGGGGACTGGTACACAGATACGCAGTATTTT.